The 13 T cell receptor beta chains below come from one sample, sequenced in a study of response to subunit inactivated influenza vaccine. TCRdb passed the RT-PCR reads through MiXCR, listing each CDR3 protein once. The sample contains around 470,000 distinct CDR3 sequences, around 7.9% of which appear only once. Sequences were derived from PBMCs from blood, sampled roughly 24 months after vaccination. The receptors were sampled from a man aged 50 to 69 who received an inactivated influenza vaccine.

In regard to this clonotype: A read error may explain this, as a much larger clone is one base away. This chain uses TRBV28 with TRBJ1-1; no definite D call. CDR3 length: 14 amino acids. Germline V gene sequence: CDR1 MDHEN, CDR2 SYDVKM. Here the CDR3 DNA reads TGTGCCAGCAGTTTATGGGGCAGGAACGCTGAAGCTTTCTTT. Protein sequence: CASSLWGRNAEAFF.

This clonotype appeared many times. DNA of the CDR3: TGTGCCATCAGGCAGGGGAACACTGAAGCTTTCTTT. Residues: CAIRQGNTEAFF. The chain links TRBV10-3 to TRBJ1-1; D is perhaps TRBD1 (5 bases). The CDR3 has 12 amino acids. Germline CDR1 and CDR2: ENHRY and SYGVKD. V was shortened by 6 bases and J by 1 base, with 6 bases between the two germline ends.

This clonotype was counted only a few times. The J gene is TRBJ2-7, the V gene TRBV4-1, with D hard to call. V was pared by 4 bases and J by 0 bases, with 13 bases between. Germline V gene data show CDR1 as MGHRA and CDR2 as YSYEKL. The CDR3 sequence is 15 residues long. As DNA, the CDR3 is TGCGCCAGCAGCCGAGAGCAGGTCCCCTCCTACGAGCAGTACTTC. It is translated as CASSREQVPSYEQYF.

V and J are TRBV3-1 and TRBJ1-6; D is possibly TRBD1 (6 bases). Germline V gene lookup returns CDR1 LGHDT and CDR2 YNNKEL (reference sequence). Trimming left V 3 bases short and J 7 bases short, with 16 bases between. The CDR3 extends over 16 amino acids. The CDR3 nucleotides read TGTGCCAGCAGCCATCGGGGACCAGGGGACAATTCACCCCTCCACTTT. It codes for CASSHRGPGDNSPLHF.

The sample holds a few counts of this clonotype. The V and J genes are TRBV11-2 and TRBJ2-3; tentative D call: TRBD2 (6 bases). Germline-derived CDR1 and CDR2 are SGHAT and FQNNGV. The CDR3 sequence is 17 residues long. Deletions cut 4 bases from V and 1 base from J, with 18 bases between. CDR3 DNA: TGTGCCAGCAGCTCCGGGGGAGCCACCACTCGCACAGATACGCAGTATTTT. Translation: CASSSGGATTRTDTQYF.

The V gene is TRBV3-1, the J gene TRBJ2-7, with D tentatively TRBD2 (5 bases). The CDR3 is made up of 13 amino acids. The V and J ends lost 6 bases and 2 bases respectively, with 11 bases between them. The germline V gene encodes CDR1 LGHDT and CDR2 YNNKEL (reference sequence). The chain's CDR3 is CASRAGAAYEQYF. CDR3 bases: TGTGCCAGCAGGGCGGGCGCAGCCTACGAGCAGTACTTC.

The rearrangement uses TRBV29-1 and TRBJ1-2, with TRBD1 matching 10 bases. Losses at the gene ends were 1 base for V and 7 bases for J; bases not matched to a gene: 3. Germline CDR1 and CDR2: SQVTM and ANQGSEA. This CDR3 is 13 amino acids long. This chain's CDR3 is CSVEGDRGPGYTF. CDR3 nucleotide sequence: TGCAGCGTTGAAGGTGACAGGGGGCCTGGCTACACCTTC.

This clonotype appeared a few times. The rearrangement links TRBV5-1 to TRBJ2-7, with unresolved D. The CDR3 has 13 amino acids. V lost 4 bases and J lost 5, with 13 bases in between. The germline gives CDR1 SGHRS, CDR2 YFSETQ. The CDR3 DNA sequence: TGCGCCAGCAGCCCGTGGGTCTCTGACGAGCAGTACTTC. Its translation is CASSPWVSDEQYF.

This clonotype was counted only a few times. This chain connects TRBV28 to TRBJ2-6, with TRBD1 matching 8 bases. The CDR3 has 16 amino acids. V was clipped by 5 bases and J by 1 base; unmatched bases: 4. CDR1 MDHEN and CDR2 SYDVKM come from the germline V gene. The CDR3 loop reads CASSRTGLSGANVLTF. The CDR3 nucleotides read TGTGCCAGCAGTAGGACAGGGCTTTCTGGGGCCAACGTCCTGACTTTC.

This clonotype has a count of ten or more. This rearrangement joins TRBV20-1 to TRBJ1-1; D remains unclear. The germline V and J ends were trimmed by 0 bases and 1 base, with 6 bases remaining between them. The V gene's germline CDR1 is DFQATT and CDR2 SNEGSKA (reference sequence). CDR3 size: 13 residues. CDR3 bases: TGCAGTGCTAGAGATTGGGGGAACACTGAAGCTTTCTTT. Protein sequence: CSARDWGNTEAFF.

This clonotype was seen a few times. The chain is built from TRBV5-1 and TRBJ1-1; 8 bases match TRBD1. Germline V CDR1 and CDR2: SGHRS, YFSETQ. This CDR3 is 15 amino acids long. V gave up 4 bases and J gave up 1 base; unmatched junction bases: 6. CDR3 DNA sequence: TGCGCCAGCAGCAAAGGACAGGGCGCGAACACTGAAGCTTTCTTT. This sequence encodes CASSKGQGANTEAFF.

This clonotype was detected many times. The genes are TRBV12-3 or TRBV12-4 and TRBJ2-2; D uncertain. V was cut by 4 bases and J by 6 bases, with 18 bases left in between. The CDR3 runs to 16 residues. CDR3: CASSSLAAVGSGELFF. The DNA of the CDR3 is TGTGCCAGCAGTTCCTTGGCGGCAGTAGGTTCCGGGGAGCTGTTTTTT.

CDR3 loop: CASSRGRGLKKTQYF. CDR3 in DNA: TGTGCCAGCAGTAGAGGTCGGGGGCTGAAAAAGACCCAGTACTTC. The rearrangement uses TRBV25-1 and TRBJ2-5; D may match TRBD1 or TRBD2 (6 bases each). Germline values: CDR1 MGHDK, CDR2 SYGVNS. V was pared by 5 bases and J by 6 bases, with 19 bases between. The CDR3 runs to 15 residues.